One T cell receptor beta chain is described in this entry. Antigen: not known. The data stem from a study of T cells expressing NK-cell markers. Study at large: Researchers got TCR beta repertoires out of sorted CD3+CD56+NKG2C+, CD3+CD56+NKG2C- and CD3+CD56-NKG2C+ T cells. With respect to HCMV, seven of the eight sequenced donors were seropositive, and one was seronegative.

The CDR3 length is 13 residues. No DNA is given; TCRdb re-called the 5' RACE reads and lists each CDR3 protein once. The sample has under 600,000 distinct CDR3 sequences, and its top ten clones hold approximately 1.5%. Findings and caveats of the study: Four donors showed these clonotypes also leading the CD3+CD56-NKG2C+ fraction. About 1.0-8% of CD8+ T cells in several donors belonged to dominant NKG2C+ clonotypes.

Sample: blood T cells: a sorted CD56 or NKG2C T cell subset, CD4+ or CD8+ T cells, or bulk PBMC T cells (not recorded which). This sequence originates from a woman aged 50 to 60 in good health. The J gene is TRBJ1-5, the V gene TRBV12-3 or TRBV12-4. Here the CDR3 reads CASRSSSNQPQHF.